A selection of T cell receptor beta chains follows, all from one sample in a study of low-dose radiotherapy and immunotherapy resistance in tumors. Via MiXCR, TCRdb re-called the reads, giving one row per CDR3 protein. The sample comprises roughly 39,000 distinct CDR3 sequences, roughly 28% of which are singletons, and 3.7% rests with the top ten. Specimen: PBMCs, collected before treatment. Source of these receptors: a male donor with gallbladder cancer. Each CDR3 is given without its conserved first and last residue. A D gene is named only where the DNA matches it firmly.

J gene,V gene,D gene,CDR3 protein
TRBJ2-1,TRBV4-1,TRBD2,ASSHFRLAGGYNEQF
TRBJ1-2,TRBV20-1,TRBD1,SAAGQGAKNYGYT
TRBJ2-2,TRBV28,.,ASTPPGTGTPGSCF
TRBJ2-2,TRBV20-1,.,SALSGGAVTGELFF
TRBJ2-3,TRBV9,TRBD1,ASSGTGDRDTQY
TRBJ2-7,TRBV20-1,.,SARVFVGEQY
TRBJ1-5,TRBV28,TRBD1,ASSVRQGYSNQPQH
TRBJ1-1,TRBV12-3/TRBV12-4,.,ASSSGQMNTEAF
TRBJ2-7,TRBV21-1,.,ASSKAQGAYEQY
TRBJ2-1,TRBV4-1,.,ASSQRGRDSYNEQF
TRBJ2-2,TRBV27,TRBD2,ASSRSLAPNTGELF
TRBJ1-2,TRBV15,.,ATSRGGTTYGYT
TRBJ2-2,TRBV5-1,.,ASSPTGTANTGELFF
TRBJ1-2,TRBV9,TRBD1,ASSVGQGSYGYT
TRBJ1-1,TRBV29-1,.,SVRERNTEAF
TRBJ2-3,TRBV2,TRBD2,ASSDWGGDTQY
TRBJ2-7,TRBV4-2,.,ASSQNYGEQY
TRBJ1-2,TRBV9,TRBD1,ASSKDRIREGYT
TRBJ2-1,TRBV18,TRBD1,ASSPIGTGIYNEQF
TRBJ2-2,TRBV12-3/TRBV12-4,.,ASSPQGGELF
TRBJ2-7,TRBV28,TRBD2,ASSFAWGGLGSYEQY
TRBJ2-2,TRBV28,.,ASSQTSLGELFF
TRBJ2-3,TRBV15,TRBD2,ATSRSGGLADTQY
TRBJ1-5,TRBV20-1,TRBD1,SAGTGNQPQH
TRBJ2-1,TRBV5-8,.,ASSDFHVSSYNEQF
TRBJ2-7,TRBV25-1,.,ASSEPQTNSYEQY
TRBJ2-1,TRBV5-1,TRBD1,ARPTGTRGDNEQF
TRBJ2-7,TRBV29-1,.,SVAGTLDYEQY
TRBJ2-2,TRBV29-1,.,SVEDRGFGEPGELF
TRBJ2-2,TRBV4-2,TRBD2,ASSRTSGGTNTGELF
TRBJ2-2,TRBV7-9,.,ASSFGSQRWAGELF
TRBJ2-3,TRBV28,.,ASSNRRTGVADTQY
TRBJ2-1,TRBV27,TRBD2,ASSQGLAGASYNEQF
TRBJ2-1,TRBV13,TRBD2,ASSSGPAGGEQF
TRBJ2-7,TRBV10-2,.,ASSVVLGQSVEQY
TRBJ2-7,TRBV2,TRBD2,ALGRGGRYEQY
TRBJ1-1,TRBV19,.,ASSIGGYTEAF
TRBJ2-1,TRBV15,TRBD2,ATSAGRESYNEQF
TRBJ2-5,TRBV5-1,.,ASSRTRDETQY
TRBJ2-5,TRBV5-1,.,ASSLEGVETQY
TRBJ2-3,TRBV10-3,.,AISDDQRVARPDTQY
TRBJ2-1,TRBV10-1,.,ASSVDPIQSFYNEQF
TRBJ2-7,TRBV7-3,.,ASSWGREYEQY
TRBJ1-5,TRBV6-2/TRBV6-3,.,ASTMTRGARQPQH
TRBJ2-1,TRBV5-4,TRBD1,ASSLAGRGHNEQF
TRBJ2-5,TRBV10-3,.,ATRAPERGQETQY
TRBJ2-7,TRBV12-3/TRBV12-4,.,ASSLGAPSSYEQY
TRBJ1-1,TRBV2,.,ASRRWTGNTEAF
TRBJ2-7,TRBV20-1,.,SARDSVGEQY
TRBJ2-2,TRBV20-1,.,SASGITGELFFFF
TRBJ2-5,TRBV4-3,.,ASSQDNPGGQETQY
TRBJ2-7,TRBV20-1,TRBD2,SARGSGSAHEQY
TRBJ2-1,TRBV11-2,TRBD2,ASSFTLLTSGRVNEQF
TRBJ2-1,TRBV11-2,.,ASSFSEQVANEQF
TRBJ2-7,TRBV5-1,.,ASSLAAGSHYEQY
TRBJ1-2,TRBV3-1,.,ASSQDLAGGYT
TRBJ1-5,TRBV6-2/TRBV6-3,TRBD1,ASSETGGNQPQH
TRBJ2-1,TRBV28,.,ASTSGSSYNEQF
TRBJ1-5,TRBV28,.,ASSLRQGNQPQH
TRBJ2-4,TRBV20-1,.,SARQGAEAKNIQY